One and the same sample provided the 8 T cell receptor beta chains below, sequenced in a study of T cells in Graves' hyperthyroidism and ophthalmopathy. The TCR beta CDR3 regions underwent amplification using RNA transcripts as the source. Initially, a first-round RT-PCR of the TCR CDR3 employed the HTBI primer set. TCRdb re-called the multiplex PCR reads with MiXCR, one entry per CDR3 protein. The sample holds about 350,000 distinct CDR3 sequences, about a sixth seen once. The sample consisted of blood. Receptors originate from a woman aged 40-49 years with Graves' ophthalmopathy.

This clonotype showed up many times. The V gene is TRBV2, the J gene TRBJ1-1, with D uncertain. CDR1 and CDR2 (germline): SNHLY, FYNNEI. Trimming pared 3 bases from V and 0 bases from J, leaving 11 bases between. CDR3 size: 15 residues. The CDR3, as DNA: TGTGCCAGCAGTGATAGACAAACATTGAACACTGAAGCTTTCTTT. This codes for CASSDRQTLNTEAFF.

The sample holds one count of this clonotype. This rearrangement joins TRBV27 to TRBJ2-7; the D gene is possibly TRBD2 (6 bases). This CDR3 has 15 residues. Germline-derived CDR1 and CDR2 are MNHEY and SMNVEV (reference sequence). Trimming shortened V by 7 bases and J by 8 bases, and 24 bases separated the two germline ends. The CDR3 DNA reads TGTGCCAGCACCGAAATAGGGACGGGGGACGGGAAGCAGTACTTC. It codes for CASTEIGTGDGKQYF.

This clonotype was observed many times. CDR3 amino acids: CASSQGLGSNQPQHF. The CDR3 coding sequence is TGTGCCAGCAGCCAAGGTTTAGGTTCCAATCAGCCCCAGCATTTT. The chain combines TRBV4-2 with TRBJ1-5; unclear D gene. Germline V gives CDR1 LGHNA, CDR2 YNFKEQ. The CDR3 length is 15 residues. The V end was cut by 1 base, the J end by 3 bases, with 10 bases between.

The chain links TRBV7-8 to TRBJ2-2; the D gene is possibly TRBD2 (6 bases). This CDR3 is built from 16 residues. The germline gives CDR1 SGHVS, CDR2 FQNEAQ. V shed 0 bases and J shed 8 bases, with 16 bases lying between them. The CDR3 spells CASSLALGLPGGELFF. For the CDR3, the DNA is TGTGCCAGCAGCTTAGCGCTGGGACTCCCCGGTGGGGAGCTGTTTTTT.

Many counts were recorded for this clonotype. The V gene is TRBV29-1, the J gene TRBJ2-7; D is ambiguous. This CDR3 spans 12 amino acids. Between the trimmed V and J ends, which lost 0 bases and 2 bases, there was a span of 5 bases. Germline loops: CDR1 SQVTM, CDR2 ANQGSEA. The CDR3 DNA reads TGCAGCGTTGAAGATGGGCCCTACGAGCAGTACTTC. Amino acid sequence: CSVEDGPYEQYF.

This clonotype was detected ten times or more. The chain has TRBV12-3 or TRBV12-4 and TRBJ1-5; D is possibly TRBD1 (5 bases). There are 17 residues in the CDR3. The V end lost 6 bases, the J end lost 2 bases, and 20 bases lay between the germline ends. The CDR3 nucleotides are TGTGCCAGCAGCCCCGGGACGCGGGCAGCGGGCAATCAGCCCCAGCATTTT. This gives the protein CASSPGTRAAGNQPQHF.

This clonotype was counted at least ten times. One base away lies a much larger clone, so this may be a sequencing read error. The chain employs TRBV3-1 and TRBJ2-7; D might be TRBD1 or TRBD2, each matching 5 bases. Germline lookup yields CDR1 LGHDT and CDR2 YNNKEL (reference sequence). The CDR3 totals 14 residues. The ends were cut back, 1 base at V and 2 bases at J, with 9 bases in the middle. CDR3 coding DNA: TGTGCCAGCAGCCAAGCCGGGACCCCCTACGAGCAGTACTTC. This codes for CASSQAGTPYEQYF.

This clonotype appeared many times. This chain uses TRBV6-1 with TRBJ2-7; D remains unclear. The CDR3 has 14 residues. V lost 1 base and J lost 0, with 7 bases in between. CDR1 and CDR2 (germline): MNHNS, SASEGT. CDR3 DNA: TGTGCCAGCAGTGAAGTTTGGAGCTCCTACGAGCAGTACTTC. It encodes CASSEVWSSYEQYF.